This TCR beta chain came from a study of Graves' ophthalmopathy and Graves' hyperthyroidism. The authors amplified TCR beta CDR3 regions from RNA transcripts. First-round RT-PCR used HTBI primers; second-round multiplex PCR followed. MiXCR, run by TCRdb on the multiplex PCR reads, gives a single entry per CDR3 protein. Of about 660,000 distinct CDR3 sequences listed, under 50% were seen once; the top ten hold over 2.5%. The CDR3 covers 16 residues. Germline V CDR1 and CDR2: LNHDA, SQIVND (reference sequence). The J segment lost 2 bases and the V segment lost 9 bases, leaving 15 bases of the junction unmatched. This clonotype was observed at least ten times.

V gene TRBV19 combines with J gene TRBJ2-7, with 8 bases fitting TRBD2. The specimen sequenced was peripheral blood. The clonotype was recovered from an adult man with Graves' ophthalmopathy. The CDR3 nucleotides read TGTGCCAGCAATAACGCGGGCGCGGGAGGCCCCTACGAGCAGTACTTC. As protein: CASNNAGAGGPYEQYF.